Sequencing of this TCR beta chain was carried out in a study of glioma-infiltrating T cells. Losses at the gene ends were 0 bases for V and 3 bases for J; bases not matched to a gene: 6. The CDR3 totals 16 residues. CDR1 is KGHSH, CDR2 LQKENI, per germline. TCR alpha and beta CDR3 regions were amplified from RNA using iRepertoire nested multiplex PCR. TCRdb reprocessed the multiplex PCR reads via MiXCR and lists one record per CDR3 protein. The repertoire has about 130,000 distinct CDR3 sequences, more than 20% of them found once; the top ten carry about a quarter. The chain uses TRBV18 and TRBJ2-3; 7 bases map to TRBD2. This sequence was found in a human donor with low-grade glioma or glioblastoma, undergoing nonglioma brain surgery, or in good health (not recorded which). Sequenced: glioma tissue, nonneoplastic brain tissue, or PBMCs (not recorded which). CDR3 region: CASSPPQGLGTDTQYF. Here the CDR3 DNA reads TGTGCCAGCTCACCACCGCAAGGACTAGGAACAGATACGCAGTATTTT.